The 4 T cell receptor beta chains listed next were all sequenced from one sample in a study of shared clonotypes between healthy human individuals. Selected positively for CCR7 and CD45RO-negative, naive CD8 cells excluded terminally differentiated effector memory CD45RA+ cells. Profiled with immunoSEQ multiplex PCR; TCRdb holds only in-frame clones, not every one. This sample has roughly 2,000,000 clones, with 93% found just once. The specimen sequenced was naive CD8+ T cells from PBMCs. Receptors originate from a man aged 18 to 30 in good health. Some clones in this sample may be carry-over from other donors' samples.

This rearrangement joins TRBV4-1 to TRBJ1-1, with a weak D call TRBD1 (6 bases). In germline, CDR1 is MGHRA, CDR2 YSYEKL. CDR3 length equals 14 residues. Trimming removed 1 base from V and 6 bases from J, with 12 bases in between. The DNA of the CDR3 is TGCGCCAGCAGCCAAGGGAGCAGGGGATCTGAAGCTTTCTTT. It yields the protein CASSQGSRGSEAFF.

V usage is TRBV7-3 and J usage is TRBJ2-1; 9 bases agree with TRBD2. The V and J ends lost 2 bases and 8 bases, in that order; junction bases with no gene match: 10. The CDR3 consists of 16 residues. The germline gives CDR1 SGHTA, CDR2 FQGTGA. The CDR3 loop reads CASSLLGLAGMDEQFF. The CDR3 region has the DNA TGTGCCAGCAGCTTATTGGGCCTAGCGGGAATGGATGAGCAGTTCTTC. The variable domain in full, with the rest retrieved from reference TRBV7-3 and TRBJ2-1, is GAGVSQTPSNKVTEKGKYVELRCDPISGHTALYWYRQSLGQGPEFLIYFQGTGAADDSGLPNDRFFAVRPEGSVSTLKIQRTERGDSAVYLCASSLLGLAGMDEQFFGPGTRLTVL.

V is TRBV7-6 and J is TRBJ2-2; D possibly corresponds to TRBD2 (7 bases). Per the germline V gene, CDR1 is SGHVS and CDR2 is FNYEAQ. V shed 4 bases and J shed 4 bases, with 13 bases lying between them. The CDR3 covers 15 residues. CDR3 sequence: CASSSRGGGTGELFF. The DNA of the CDR3 is TGTGCCAGCAGCTCGCGGGGAGGGGGCACCGGGGAGCTGTTTTTT.

This clone showed up just once. In DNA form, the CDR3 reads TGTGCCAGCAGCCCAATCAGGACAGCGGGTAGGGAGACCCAGTACTTC. Residues: CASSPIRTAGRETQYF. The chain employs TRBV7-9 and TRBJ2-5, with D tentatively TRBD1 or TRBD2 (6 bases each). V shed 5 bases and J shed 5 bases, with 21 bases lying between them. This CDR3 is 16 amino acids long. Germline CDR1 SEHNR, CDR2 FQNEAQ (reference sequence).